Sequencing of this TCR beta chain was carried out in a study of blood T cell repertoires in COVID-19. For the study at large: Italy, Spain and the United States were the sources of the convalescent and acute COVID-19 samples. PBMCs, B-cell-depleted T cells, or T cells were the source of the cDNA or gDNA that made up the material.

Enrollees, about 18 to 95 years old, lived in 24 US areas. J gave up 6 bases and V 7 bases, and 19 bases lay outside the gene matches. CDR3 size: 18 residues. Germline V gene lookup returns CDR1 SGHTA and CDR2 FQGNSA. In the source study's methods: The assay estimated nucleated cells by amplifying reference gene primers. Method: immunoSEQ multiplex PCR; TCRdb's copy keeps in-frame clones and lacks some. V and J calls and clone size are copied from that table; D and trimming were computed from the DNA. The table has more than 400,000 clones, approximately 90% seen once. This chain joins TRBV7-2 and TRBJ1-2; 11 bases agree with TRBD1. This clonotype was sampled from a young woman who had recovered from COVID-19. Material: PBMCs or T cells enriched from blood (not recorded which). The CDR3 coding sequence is TGTGCCAGCACCCTAGGGCAACTCCCGGGACAGGGGGTGGATGGCTACACCTTC. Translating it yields CASTLGQLPGQGVDGYTF. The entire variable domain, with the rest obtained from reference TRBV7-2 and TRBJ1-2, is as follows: GAGVSQSPSNKVTEKGKDVELRCDPISGHTALYWYRQSLGQGLEFLIYFQGNSAPDKSGLPSDRFSAERTGGSVSTLTIQRTQQEDSAVYLCASTLGQLPGQGVDGYTFGSGTRLTVV.